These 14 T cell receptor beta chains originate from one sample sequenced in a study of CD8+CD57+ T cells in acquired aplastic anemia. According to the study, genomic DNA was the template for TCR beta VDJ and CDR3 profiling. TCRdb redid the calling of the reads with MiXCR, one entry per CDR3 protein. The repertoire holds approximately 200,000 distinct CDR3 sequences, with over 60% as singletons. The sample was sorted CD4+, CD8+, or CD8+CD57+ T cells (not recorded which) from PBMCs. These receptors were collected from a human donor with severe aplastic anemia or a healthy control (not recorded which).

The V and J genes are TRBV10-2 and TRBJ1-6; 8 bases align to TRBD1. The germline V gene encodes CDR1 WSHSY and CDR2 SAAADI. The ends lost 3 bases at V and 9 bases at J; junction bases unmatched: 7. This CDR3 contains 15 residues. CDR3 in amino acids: CASSDRTGSCSPLHF. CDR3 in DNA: TGCGCCAGCAGTGATAGGACAGGGTCTTGTTCACCCCTCCACTTT.

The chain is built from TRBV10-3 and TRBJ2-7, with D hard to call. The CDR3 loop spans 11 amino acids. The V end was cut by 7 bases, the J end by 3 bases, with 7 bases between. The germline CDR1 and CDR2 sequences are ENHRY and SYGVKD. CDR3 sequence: CAINNLYEQYF. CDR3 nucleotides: TGTGCCATCAATAACCTCTACGAGCAGTACTTC.

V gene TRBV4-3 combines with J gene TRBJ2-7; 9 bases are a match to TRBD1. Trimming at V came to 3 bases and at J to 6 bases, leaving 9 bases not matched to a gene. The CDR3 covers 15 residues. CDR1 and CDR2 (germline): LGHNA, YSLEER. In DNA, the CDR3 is TGCGCCAGCAGCCATGAGTGGACAGGGGTTGCCGAGCAGTACTTC. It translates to CASSHEWTGVAEQYF.

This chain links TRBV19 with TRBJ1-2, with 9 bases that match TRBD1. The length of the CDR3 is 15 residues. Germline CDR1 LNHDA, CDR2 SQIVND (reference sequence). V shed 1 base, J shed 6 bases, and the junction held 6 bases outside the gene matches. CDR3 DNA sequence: TGTGCCAGTAGTATAGGGATGGACAGGGGCGATGGCTACACCTTC. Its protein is CASSIGMDRGDGYTF.

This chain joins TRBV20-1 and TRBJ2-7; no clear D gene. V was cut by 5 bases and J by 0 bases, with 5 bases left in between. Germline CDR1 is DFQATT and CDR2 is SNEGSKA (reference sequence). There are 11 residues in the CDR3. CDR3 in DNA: TGCAGTGCTCGGCACTCCTACGAGCAGTACTTC. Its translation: CSARHSYEQYF.

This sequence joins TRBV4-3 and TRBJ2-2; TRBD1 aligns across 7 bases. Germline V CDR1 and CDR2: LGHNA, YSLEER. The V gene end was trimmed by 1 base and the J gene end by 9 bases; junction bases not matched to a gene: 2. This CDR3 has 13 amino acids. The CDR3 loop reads CASSQGTGWELFF. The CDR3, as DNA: TGCGCCAGCAGCCAAGGGACAGGATGGGAGCTGTTTTTT.

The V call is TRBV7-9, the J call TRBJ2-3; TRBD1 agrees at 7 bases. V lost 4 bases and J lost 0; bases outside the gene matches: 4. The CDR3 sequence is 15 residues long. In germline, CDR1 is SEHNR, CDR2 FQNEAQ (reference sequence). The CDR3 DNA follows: TGTGCCAGCAGCTACCGGGACAGTAGCACAGATACGCAGTATTTT. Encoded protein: CASSYRDSSTDTQYF.

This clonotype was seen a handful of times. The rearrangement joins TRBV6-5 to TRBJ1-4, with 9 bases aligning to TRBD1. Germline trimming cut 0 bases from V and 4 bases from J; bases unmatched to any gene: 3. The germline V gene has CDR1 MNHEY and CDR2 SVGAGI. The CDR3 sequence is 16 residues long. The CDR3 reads CASSYSQGANNEKLFF. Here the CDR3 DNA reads TGTGCCAGCAGTTACTCACAGGGGGCTAATAATGAAAAACTGTTTTTT.

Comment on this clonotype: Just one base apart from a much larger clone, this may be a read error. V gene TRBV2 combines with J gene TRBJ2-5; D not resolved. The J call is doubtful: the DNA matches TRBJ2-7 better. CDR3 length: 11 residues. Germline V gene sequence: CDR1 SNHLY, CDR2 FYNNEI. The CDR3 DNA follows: TGTGCCAGCAGTGCCACCTACGAGCAGTACTTC. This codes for CASSATYEQYF.

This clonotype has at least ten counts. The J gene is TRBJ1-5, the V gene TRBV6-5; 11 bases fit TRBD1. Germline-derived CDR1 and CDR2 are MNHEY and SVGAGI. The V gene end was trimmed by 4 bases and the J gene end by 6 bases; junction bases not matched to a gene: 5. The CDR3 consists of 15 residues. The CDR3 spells CASSLDRGQGQPQHF. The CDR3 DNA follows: TGTGCCAGCAGTTTGGACAGGGGGCAAGGTCAGCCCCAGCATTTT.

CDR3 protein: CSVDRVEAEAFF. The CDR3 region has the DNA TGCAGCGTCGACAGGGTAGAAGCCGAAGCTTTCTTT. V is TRBV29-1 and J is TRBJ1-1; 7 positions match TRBD1. Germline V gene data show CDR1 as SQVTM and CDR2 as ANQGSEA. This CDR3 comprises 12 residues. The ends lost 6 bases at V and 8 bases at J; junction bases unmatched: 9. The full variable domain, rest sourced from reference TRBV29-1 and TRBJ1-1, is SAVISQKPSRDICQRGTSLTIQCQVDSQVTMMFWYRQQPGQSLTLIATANQGSEATYESGFVIDKFPISRPNLTFSTLTVSNMSPEDSSIYLCSVDRVEAEAFFGQGTRLTVV.

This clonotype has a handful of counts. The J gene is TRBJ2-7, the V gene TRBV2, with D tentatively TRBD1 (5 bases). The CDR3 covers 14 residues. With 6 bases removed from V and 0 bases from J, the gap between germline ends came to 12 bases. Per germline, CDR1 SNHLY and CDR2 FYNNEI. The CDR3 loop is CASRQDGASYEQYF. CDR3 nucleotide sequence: TGTGCCAGCAGACAGGACGGAGCCTCCTACGAGCAGTACTTC.

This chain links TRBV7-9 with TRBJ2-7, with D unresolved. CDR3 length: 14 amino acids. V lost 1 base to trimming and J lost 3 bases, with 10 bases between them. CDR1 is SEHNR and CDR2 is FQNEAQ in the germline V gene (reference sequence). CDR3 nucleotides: TGTGCCAGCAGCTTAGAGTTAGTATTCTACGAGCAGTACTTC. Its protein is CASSLELVFYEQYF.

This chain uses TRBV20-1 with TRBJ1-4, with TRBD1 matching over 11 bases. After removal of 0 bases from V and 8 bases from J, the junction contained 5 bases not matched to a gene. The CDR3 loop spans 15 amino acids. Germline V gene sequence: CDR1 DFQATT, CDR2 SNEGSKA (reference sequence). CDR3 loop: CSARDGDRGREKLFF. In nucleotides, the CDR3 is TGCAGTGCTAGAGATGGGGACAGGGGGAGGGAAAAACTGTTTTTT.